This TCR beta chain emerged from a study of cytomegalovirus exposure and HLA in healthy donors. PCR primers comprised 60 Vbeta and 13 Jbeta primers. Assay used: immunoSEQ multiplex PCR; TCRdb lists only in-frame clones, some missing. The sample lists about 250,000 clones; 65% to 85% were seen once. The germline gives CDR1 SGHVS, CDR2 FQNEAQ. The V segment lost 1 base and the J segment 9 bases; nucleotides outside the gene matches: 1. The CDR3 runs to 12 residues. As concerns this clone: What it binds is unknown.

Findings of the study overall: According to the study, roughly 160 TCR beta chains were cytomegalovirus-associated. Some V segments could not be told apart, so they were left out, TRBV6-2 and TRBV6-3 among them.

The sequence came from a female donor in good health and CMV-seronegative. Sequenced: PBMCs. The V gene is TRBV7-8, the J gene TRBJ1-1; TRBD1 agrees at 8 bases. The CDR3 reads CASSLGTGQAFF. The CDR3 DNA follows: TGTGCCAGCAGCTTAGGGACAGGGCAAGCTTTCTTT.